The clone carrying this T cell receptor (beta chain) was seen a handful of times. CDR1 is LNHDA and CDR2 is SQIVND in the germline V gene (reference sequence). The V segment lost 3 bases and the J segment 8 bases; nucleotides outside the gene matches: 6. The CDR3 has 14 residues. The sample is drawn from a study of T cell responses to AZD1222 COVID-19 vaccine. Sequencing used immunoSEQ multiplex PCR; TCRdb keeps in-frame clones, though not all of them. Of about 54,000 clones listed, around 84% were seen once; the top ten hold around 9.6%. Here the sequenced sample was peripheral blood, taken on day 0 of AZD1222 vaccination. This clonotype was sampled from an adult in good health. The rearrangement joins TRBV19 to TRBJ1-5; 8 bases fit TRBD1. The CDR3 reads CASSMSQGAKPQHF. The DNA of the CDR3 is TGTGCCAGTAGTATGTCGCAGGGGGCAAAGCCCCAGCATTTT.